This T cell receptor (beta chain) was obtained from a study of somatic mutations in cytotoxic T cells in rheumatoid arthritis. General observations from the study: Of some 67 patients, 8 or 9 had a largest CD8+ clone that exceeded 20% of CD8+ cells. For patients with rheumatoid arthritis, CD8+ clonality went up with age, while healthy controls showed no such change.

With V trimmed by 6 bases and J by 4 bases, 13 bases remained unmatched. In germline, CDR1 is SQVTM, CDR2 ANQGSEA. CDR3 size: 15 residues. The table came from immunoSEQ multiplex PCR; TCRdb's copy has only in-frame clones and leaves some out. The top ten clones hold over 9.5% of a sample with about 19,000 clones, around 83% of them seen once. This clone showed up just once. Its antigen is not known. V usage is TRBV29-1 and J usage is TRBJ1-2, with 8 positions matching TRBD1. The sequence was obtained from a man younger than 30 with rheumatoid arthritis. The source material was CD8+ T cells sorted from blood. The CDR3 loop reads CSVKGFRGQGYGYTF. The CDR3 coding sequence is TGCAGCGTCAAAGGATTCAGGGGGCAAGGCTATGGCTACACCTTC.